This TCR beta chain was recovered during a study of shared clonotypes between healthy human individuals. With 0 bases removed from V and 3 bases from J, the gap between germline ends came to 14 bases. This CDR3 has 16 amino acids. Per germline, CDR1 LGHNA and CDR2 YSLEER. Template for every sorted-subset replicate PCR totaled approximately 0.2 ug DNA, around 33,000 T cell genomes. TCRdb keeps only in-frame clones here, not all; method: immunoSEQ multiplex PCR. The top ten clones hold 0.39% of a sample with approximately 2.1 million clones, more than 80% of them seen once. About this clone itself: Its cognate antigen is unknown.

Broader study findings: Relative to memory subsets, naive subsets generally showed larger estimated richness.

The clonotype was recovered from a man younger than 35 in good health. Some clones in this sample may be carry-over from other donors' samples. This chain connects TRBV4-3 to TRBJ1-2; D is perhaps TRBD1 (6 bases). Specimen: naive CD4+ T cells from PBMCs. The subset: CD45RA+ positively selected. CDR3 region: CASSQDLAGEYYGYTF. Here the CDR3 DNA reads TGCGCCAGCAGCCAAGATTTGGCAGGGGAGTACTATGGCTACACCTTC.